This T cell receptor (beta chain) appears in the sequencing data of a study of CD8 T cells in Susac syndrome. Between the trimmed V and J ends, which lost 1 base and 8 bases, there was a span of 18 bases. The CDR3 sequence is 16 residues long. The germline V gene encodes CDR1 MGHRA and CDR2 YSYEKL. Random-hexamer reverse transcription was applied to roughly 0.45 to 1 ug RNA. Across 54 Vbeta and 13 Jbeta, TCR beta CDR3 was amplified with immunoSEQ multiplex PCR. TCRdb fed the immunoSEQ multiplex PCR reads into MiXCR, producing one record per CDR3 protein. The top ten clones hold about 0.1% of a sample with almost 450,000 distinct CDR3 sequences, more than 80% of them seen once. CD8+ and CD4+ T cells taken from blood had their TCR beta sequenced. Control patients had untreated stable or active relapsing-remitting multiple sclerosis by revised McDonald criteria.

The gene calls are TRBV4-1 and TRBJ2-1; maybe TRBD1 (5 bases). Sequencing input: CD8+ T cells from PBMCs. This TCR derives from a human donor with multiple sclerosis. The CDR3, as DNA: TGCGCCAGCAGCCAAGCTCAGGACACGTCCCTCTATGAGCAGTTCTTC. The encoded protein is CASSQAQDTSLYEQFF.